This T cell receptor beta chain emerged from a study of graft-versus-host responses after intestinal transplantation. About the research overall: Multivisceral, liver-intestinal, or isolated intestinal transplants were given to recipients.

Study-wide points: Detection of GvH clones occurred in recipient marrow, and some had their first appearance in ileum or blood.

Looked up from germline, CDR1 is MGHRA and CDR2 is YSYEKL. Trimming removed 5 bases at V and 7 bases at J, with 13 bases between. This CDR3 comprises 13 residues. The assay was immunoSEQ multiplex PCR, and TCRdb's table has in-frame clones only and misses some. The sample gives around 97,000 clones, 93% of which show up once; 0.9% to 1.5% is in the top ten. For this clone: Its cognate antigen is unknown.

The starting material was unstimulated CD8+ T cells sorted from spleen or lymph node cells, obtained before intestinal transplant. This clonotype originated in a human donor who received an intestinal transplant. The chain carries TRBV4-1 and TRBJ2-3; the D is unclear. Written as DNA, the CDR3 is TGCGCCAGCAGCTACCGAGAACAATATACGCAGTATTTT. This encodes CASSYREQYTQYF.